The clone carrying this T cell receptor (beta chain) was counted between two and nine times. This sample was taken from a study of blood T cell repertoires in COVID-19. The table came from immunoSEQ multiplex PCR; TCRdb's copy has only in-frame clones and leaves some out. The data contain about 87,000 clones, approximately 83% of them singletons. This CDR3 has 14 amino acids. Germline loops: CDR1 DFQATT, CDR2 SNEGSKA (reference sequence). V gave up 3 bases and J gave up 3 bases, with 14 bases separating them. The sequencing sample was made of peripheral blood. The TCR sequence derives from a woman in her 70s with acute or convalescent COVID-19. This chain uses TRBV20-1 with TRBJ1-1; no reliable D call. In DNA form, the CDR3 reads TGCAGTGCTAGTGAGAGGGTAGTCGACACTGAAGCTTTCTTT. It specifies CSASERVVDTEAFF.